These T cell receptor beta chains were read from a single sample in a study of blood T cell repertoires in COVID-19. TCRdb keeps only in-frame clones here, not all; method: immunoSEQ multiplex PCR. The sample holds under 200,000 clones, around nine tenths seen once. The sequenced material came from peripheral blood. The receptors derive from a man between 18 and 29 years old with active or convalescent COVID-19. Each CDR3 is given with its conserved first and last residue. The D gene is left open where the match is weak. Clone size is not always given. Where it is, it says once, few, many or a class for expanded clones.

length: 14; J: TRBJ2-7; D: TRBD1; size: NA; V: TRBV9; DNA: TGTGCCAGCAGCGCAGGGACAGGGGGCTACGAGCAGTACTTC; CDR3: CASSAGTGGYEQYF
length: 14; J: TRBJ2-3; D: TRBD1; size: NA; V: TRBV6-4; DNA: TGTGCCAGCAGTGGGGGACAGGAAACAGATACGCAGTATTTT; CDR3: CASSGGQETDTQYF
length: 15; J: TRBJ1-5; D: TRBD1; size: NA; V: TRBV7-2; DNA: TGTGCCAGCAGCTCACAGGGGGCCCTGGGTCAGCCCCAGCATTTT; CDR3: CASSSQGALGQPQHF
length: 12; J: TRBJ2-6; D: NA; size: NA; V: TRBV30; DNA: TGTGCCTGGAGTGCAGGGGCCAACGTCCTGACTTTC; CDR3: CAWSAGANVLTF
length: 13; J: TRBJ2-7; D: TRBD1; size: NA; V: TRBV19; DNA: TGTGCCAGTAGGATCCAAGGGACAGGGGAGCAGTACTTC; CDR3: CASRIQGTGEQYF
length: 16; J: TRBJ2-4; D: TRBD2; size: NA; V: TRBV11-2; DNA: TGTGCCAGCAGCTTTCCTCGGGAGGGCGCCAAAAACATTCAGTACTTC; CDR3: CASSFPREGAKNIQYF
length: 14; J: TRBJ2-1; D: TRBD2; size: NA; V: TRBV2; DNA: TGTGCCAGCATCGAGAGCGGGGGGTACAATGAGCAGTTCTTC; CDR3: CASIESGGYNEQFF
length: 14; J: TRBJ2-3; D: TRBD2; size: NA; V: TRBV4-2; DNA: TGTGCCAGCACCCGTGTCGGGGGGGTAGCTACGCAGTATTTT; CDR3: CASTRVGGVATQYF
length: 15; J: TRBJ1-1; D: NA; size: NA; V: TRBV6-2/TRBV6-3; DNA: TGTGCCAGCAGTTACATTGGGGCCATGAACACTGAAGCTTTCTTT; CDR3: CASSYIGAMNTEAFF
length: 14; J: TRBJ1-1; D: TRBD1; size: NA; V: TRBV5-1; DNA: TGCGCCAGCAGCTTGGGGACAGGGCGAACTGAAGCTTTCTTT; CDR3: CASSLGTGRTEAFF
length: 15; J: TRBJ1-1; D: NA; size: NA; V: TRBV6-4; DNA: TGTGCCAGCAGCCGGGCTGGAGGAGGGACCACTGAAGCTTTCTTT; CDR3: CASSRAGGGTTEAFF
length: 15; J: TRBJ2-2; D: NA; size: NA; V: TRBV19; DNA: TGTGCCAGTAGTATTTTGACAGTCCTCACCGGGGAGCTGTTTTTT; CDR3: CASSILTVLTGELFF
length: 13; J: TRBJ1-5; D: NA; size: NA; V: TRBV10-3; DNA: TGTGCCATCAGGGACAGCTTCAATCAGCCCCAGCATTTT; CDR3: CAIRDSFNQPQHF
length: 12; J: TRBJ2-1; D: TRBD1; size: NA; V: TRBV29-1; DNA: TGCAGCGTTTTGACAGGGGGGAATGAGCAGTTCTTC; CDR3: CSVLTGGNEQFF
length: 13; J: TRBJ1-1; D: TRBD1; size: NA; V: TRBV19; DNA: TGTGCCAGTAGTTCGGACAGGGCTACTGAAGCTTTCTTT; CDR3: CASSSDRATEAFF
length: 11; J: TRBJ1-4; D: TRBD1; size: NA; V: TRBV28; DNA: TGTGCCAGCACCACGACAGGGGCATACTTTTTT; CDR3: CASTTTGAYFF
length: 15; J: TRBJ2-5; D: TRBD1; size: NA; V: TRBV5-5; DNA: TGTGCCAGCAGCCCCGCGACAGGGGTAAGGGAGACCCAGTACTTC; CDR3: CASSPATGVRETQYF
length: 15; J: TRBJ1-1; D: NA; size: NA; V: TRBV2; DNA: TGTGCCAGCAGTGGCAGCCCTCCTAGAGACACTGAAGCTTTCTTT; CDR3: CASSGSPPRDTEAFF
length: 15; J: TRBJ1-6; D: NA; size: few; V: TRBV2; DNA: TGTGCCAGCAGTGATGCTGGGGGGAATCGATCACCCCTCCACTTT; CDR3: CASSDAGGNRSPLHF
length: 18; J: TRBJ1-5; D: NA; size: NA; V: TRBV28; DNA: TGTGCCAGCAGTTTTTTCCATCGGGGGAAAGATGGCAATCAGCCCCAGCATTTT; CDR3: CASSFFHRGKDGNQPQHF
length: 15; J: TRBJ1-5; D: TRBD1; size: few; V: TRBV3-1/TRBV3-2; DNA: TGTGCCAGCAGCCCGGGACAGAGTAGCAATCAGCCCCAGCATTTT; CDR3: CASSPGQSSNQPQHF
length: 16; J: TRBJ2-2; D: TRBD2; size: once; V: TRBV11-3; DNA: TGTGCCAGCAGCTTCGTAGCGGGAGGCGTGGCCGGGGAGCTGTTTTTT; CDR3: CASSFVAGGVAGELFF
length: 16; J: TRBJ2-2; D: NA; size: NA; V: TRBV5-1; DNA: TGCGCCAGCAGCCATGGACGGGGGTATTACACCGGGGAGCTGTTTTTT; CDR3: CASSHGRGYYTGELFF
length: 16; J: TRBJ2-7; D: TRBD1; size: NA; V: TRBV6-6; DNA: TGTGCCAGCAGTTACCCAGAAGGGGACAGGGGCCACGAGCAGTACTTC; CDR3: CASSYPEGDRGHEQYF
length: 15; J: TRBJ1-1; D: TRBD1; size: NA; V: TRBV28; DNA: TGTGCCAGCAGCCGGGTAGACAGGGGTAACACTGAAGCTTTCTTT; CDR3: CASSRVDRGNTEAFF
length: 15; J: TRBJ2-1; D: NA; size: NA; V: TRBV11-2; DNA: TGTGCCAGCAGCTCGGCCCGAGGAAGTAACAATGAGCAGTTCTTC; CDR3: CASSSARGSNNEQFF
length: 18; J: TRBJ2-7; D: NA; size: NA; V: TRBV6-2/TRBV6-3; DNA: TGTGCCAGCAGTTACTCACGTTCTATGCTGAGGGCAAGTTCCGAGCAGTACTTC; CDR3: CASSYSRSMLRASSEQYF
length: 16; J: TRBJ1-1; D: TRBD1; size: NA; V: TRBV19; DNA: TGTGCCAGTAGACCCGGGACAGGAAACATGAACACTGAAGCTTTCTTT; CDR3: CASRPGTGNMNTEAFF
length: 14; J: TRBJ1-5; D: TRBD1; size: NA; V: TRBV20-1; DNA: TGCAGTGCTAATGACAGGGGAGGGAGTCAGCCCCAGCATTTT; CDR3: CSANDRGGSQPQHF
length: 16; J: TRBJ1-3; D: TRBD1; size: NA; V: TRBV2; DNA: TGTGCCAGCAGCGTAGACAGGGAGTTCAATGGAAACACCATATATTTT; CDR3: CASSVDREFNGNTIYF
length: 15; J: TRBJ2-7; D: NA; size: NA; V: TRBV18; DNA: TGTGCCAGCTCTCCGAAGACAGGAGAAGACGTCGAGCAGTACTTC; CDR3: CASSPKTGEDVEQYF
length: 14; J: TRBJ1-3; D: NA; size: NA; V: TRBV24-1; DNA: TGTGCCACCAGTTCCGTCGACCAGGAAAACACCATATATTTT; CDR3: CATSSVDQENTIYF
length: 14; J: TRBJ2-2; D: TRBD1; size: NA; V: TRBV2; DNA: TGTGCCAGCAGGCCGGGACAGTACACCGGGGAGCTGTTTTTT; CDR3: CASRPGQYTGELFF
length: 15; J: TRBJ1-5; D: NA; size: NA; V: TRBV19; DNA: TGTGCCAGTAGTACATCAGGGGCACTGAATCAGCCCCAGCATTTT; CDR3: CASSTSGALNQPQHF
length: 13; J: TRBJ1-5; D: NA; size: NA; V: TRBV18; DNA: TGTGCCAGCTCACCGGACATGAATCAGCCCCAGCATTTT; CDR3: CASSPDMNQPQHF
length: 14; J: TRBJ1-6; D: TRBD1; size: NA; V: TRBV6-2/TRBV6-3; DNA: TGTGCCAGCAGTTCAGGACAGGGAACTTCACCCCTCCACTTT; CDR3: CASSSGQGTSPLHF
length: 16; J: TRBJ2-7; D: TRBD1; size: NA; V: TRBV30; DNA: TGTGCCTGGAGTGATACGGGACAGGGAATGGCTGTTGAGCAGTACTTC; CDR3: CAWSDTGQGMAVEQYF
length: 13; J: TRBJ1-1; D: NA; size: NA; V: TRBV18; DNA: TGTGCCAGCCAAAGCCAGGCGAACACTGAAGCTTTCTTT; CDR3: CASQSQANTEAFF
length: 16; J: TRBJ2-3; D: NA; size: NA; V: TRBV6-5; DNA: TGTGCCAGCAGTTACTCCAGGGAGGCCGGCCCAGATACGCAGTATTTT; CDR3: CASSYSREAGPDTQYF
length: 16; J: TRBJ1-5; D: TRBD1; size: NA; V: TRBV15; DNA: TGTGCCACCAGCATTCGGACAGGGGGGTTGAATCAGCCCCAGCATTTT; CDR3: CATSIRTGGLNQPQHF
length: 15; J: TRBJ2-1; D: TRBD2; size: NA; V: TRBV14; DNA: TGTGCCAGCAGCCTTAGCGGGGGTGCCTACAATGAGCAGTTCTTC; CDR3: CASSLSGGAYNEQFF
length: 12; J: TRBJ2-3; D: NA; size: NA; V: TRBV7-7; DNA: TGTGCCAGCAGCTTCCACACAGATACGCAGTATTTT; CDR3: CASSFHTDTQYF
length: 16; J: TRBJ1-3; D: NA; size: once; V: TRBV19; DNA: TGTGCCAGTACCCCAAGGGAGCTGAGGGCTGGAAACACCATATATTTT; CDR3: CASTPRELRAGNTIYF
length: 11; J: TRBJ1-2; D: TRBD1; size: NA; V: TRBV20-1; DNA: TGCAGTGCGCTGACAGGGGATGGCTACACCTTC; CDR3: CSALTGDGYTF
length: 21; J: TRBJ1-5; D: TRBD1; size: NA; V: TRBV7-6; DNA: TGTGCCAGCAGACCAGGACAGGGGGCAAGTAAAGAGACACATAGCAATCAGCCCCAGCATTTT; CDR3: CASRPGQGASKETHSNQPQHF
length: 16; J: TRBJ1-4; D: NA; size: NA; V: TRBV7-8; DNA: TGTGCCAGCAGCTTACCAACCTCGGGATGGGGTGAAAAACTGTTTTTT; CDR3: CASSLPTSGWGEKLFF
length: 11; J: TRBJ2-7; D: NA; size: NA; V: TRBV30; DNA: TGTGCCTGGAGTGCGGAGGTCGAGCAGTACTTC; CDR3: CAWSAEVEQYF
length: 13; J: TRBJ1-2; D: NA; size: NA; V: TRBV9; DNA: TGTGCCAGCAACACCGGGGCAGGGGAAGGCTACACCTTC; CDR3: CASNTGAGEGYTF
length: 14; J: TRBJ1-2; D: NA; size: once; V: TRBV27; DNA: TGTGCCAGCAGTATGACTCAGGGGCGGCTCGGCTACACCTTC; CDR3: CASSMTQGRLGYTF
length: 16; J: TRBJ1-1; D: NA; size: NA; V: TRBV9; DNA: TGTGCCAGCAGCTCGACAGGTCTACTTCTAAGTACTGAAGCTTTCTTT; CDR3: CASSSTGLLLSTEAFF
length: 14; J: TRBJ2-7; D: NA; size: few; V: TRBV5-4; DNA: TGTGCCAGCAGAACCTTCGGCAGGGGCTACGAGCAGTACTTC; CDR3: CASRTFGRGYEQYF
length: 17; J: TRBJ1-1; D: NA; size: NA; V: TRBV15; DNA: TGTGCCACCAGCAGAGCTTTACAGTATGACGCGAACACTGAAGCTTTCTTT; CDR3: CATSRALQYDANTEAFF
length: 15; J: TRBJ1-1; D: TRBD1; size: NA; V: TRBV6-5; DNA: TGTGCCAGCAGTTTATCAGGGGGCGCCGGGACTGAAGCTTTCTTT; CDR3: CASSLSGGAGTEAFF
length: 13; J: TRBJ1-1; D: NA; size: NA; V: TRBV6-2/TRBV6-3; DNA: TGTGCCAGCAGTGTTCAGGGTCACACTGAAGCTTTCTTT; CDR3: CASSVQGHTEAFF
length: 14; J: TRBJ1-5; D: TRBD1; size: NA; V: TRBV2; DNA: TGTGCCAGCAGCGTGACAGGGGGCAATCAGCCCCAGCATTTT; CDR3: CASSVTGGNQPQHF
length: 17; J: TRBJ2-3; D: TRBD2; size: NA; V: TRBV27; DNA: TGTGCCAGCAGTCTACCCATCCTAGCGGGGGGGCTGGATACGCAGTATTTT; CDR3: CASSLPILAGGLDTQYF
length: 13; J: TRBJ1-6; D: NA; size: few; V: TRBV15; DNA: TGTGCCACCAGCAGAGATGGCCTTTCACCCCTCCACTTT; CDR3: CATSRDGLSPLHF
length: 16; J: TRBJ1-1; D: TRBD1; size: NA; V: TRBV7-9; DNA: TGTGCCAGCAGTCAAGGGGGCTCGGGGGCGAACACTGAAGCTTTCTTT; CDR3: CASSQGGSGANTEAFF
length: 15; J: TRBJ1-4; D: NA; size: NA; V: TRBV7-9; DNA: TGTGCCAGCAGCGGGGGCGAAACAACTAATGAAAAACTGTTTTTT; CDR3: CASSGGETTNEKLFF
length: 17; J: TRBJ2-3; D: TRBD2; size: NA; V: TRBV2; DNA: TGTGCCAGCAGTTCCTCTTTTTTAGGACTAGATGGAGATACGCAGTATTTT; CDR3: CASSSSFLGLDGDTQYF